This T cell receptor (beta chain) was identified during a study of spatial heterogeneity in lung cancer. As for the study in general: Detected sequences consistently included more beta-chain ones than alpha-chain ones. As counted in raw reads, each unique TCR and UMI combination appeared more than ten times on average.

The V gene's germline CDR1 is MDHEN and CDR2 SYDVKM. This CDR3 region has 14 residues. V lost 5 bases and J lost 2, with 10 bases in between. This sample's time point: sample taken at primary tumor resection. Whole RNA obtained from tumor, nontumor lung or frozen PBMC underwent sequencing without sorting. Samples came from roughly 72 TRACERx patients with untreated early-stage lung cancer. This clonotype was recorded many times. Its antigen is unknown. Study results and caveats: Blood showed ubiquitous tumor TCRs more often at resection than at routine follow-up.

MiXCR, applied by TCRdb to the 5' RACE reads, yields one record per CDR3 protein. This table holds 95,000 or so distinct CDR3 sequences, 7.5% to 10% found once. The receptor was derived from a male donor with early-stage non-small cell lung cancer. V is TRBV28 and J is TRBJ2-1; D call uncertain. The source was PBMCs, collected at surgery. The CDR3 region is CASSQLRTYNEQFF. For the CDR3, the DNA is TGTGCCAGCAGTCAACTCAGGACCTACAATGAGCAGTTCTTC.